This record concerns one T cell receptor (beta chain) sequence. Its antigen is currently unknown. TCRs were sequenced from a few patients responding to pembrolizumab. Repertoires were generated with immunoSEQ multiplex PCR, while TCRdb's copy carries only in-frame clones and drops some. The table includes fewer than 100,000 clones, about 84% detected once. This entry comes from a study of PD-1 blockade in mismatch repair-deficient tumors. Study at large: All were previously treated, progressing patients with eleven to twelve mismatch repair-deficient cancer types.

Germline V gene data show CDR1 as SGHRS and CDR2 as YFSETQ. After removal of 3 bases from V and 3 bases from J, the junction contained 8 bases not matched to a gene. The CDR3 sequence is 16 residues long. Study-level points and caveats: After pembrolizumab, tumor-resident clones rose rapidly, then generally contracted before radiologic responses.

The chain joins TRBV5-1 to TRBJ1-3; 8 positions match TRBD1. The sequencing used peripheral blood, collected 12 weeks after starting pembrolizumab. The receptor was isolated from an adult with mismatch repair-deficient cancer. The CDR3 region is CASSSGGAGVGNTIYF. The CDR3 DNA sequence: TGCGCCAGCAGCTCAGGGGGCGCCGGGGTTGGAAACACCATATATTTT.